This T cell receptor beta chain was recorded in a study of cytomegalovirus exposure and HLA in healthy donors. General study points: TCR beta chain V- and J-gene trimming was linked, in a later analysis, to a missense variant in DCLRE1C. A few chains linked to CMV were shown in vitro to be specific for CMV antigens.

Primers for the PCR totalled 60 Vbeta and 13 Jbeta. Measured with immunoSEQ multiplex PCR; TCRdb has only the in-frame clones, and not every one. The repertoire holds some 150,000 clones, with more than 65% as singletons. To note about this clone: Its target is unknown.

Trimming removed 2 bases at V and 2 bases at J, with 14 bases between. This CDR3 region has 16 residues. Germline lookup yields CDR1 MNHNS and CDR2 SASEGT. This receptor was identified in a man aged 45-65 years in good health and CMV-seropositive. The sequenced sample consisted of PBMCs. The chain employs TRBV6-1 and TRBJ2-3; possibly TRBD2 for D (5 bases). CDR3 region: CASSERSGMVTDTQYF. CDR3 in DNA: TGTGCCAGCAGTGAAAGGTCCGGGATGGTCACAGATACGCAGTATTTT.